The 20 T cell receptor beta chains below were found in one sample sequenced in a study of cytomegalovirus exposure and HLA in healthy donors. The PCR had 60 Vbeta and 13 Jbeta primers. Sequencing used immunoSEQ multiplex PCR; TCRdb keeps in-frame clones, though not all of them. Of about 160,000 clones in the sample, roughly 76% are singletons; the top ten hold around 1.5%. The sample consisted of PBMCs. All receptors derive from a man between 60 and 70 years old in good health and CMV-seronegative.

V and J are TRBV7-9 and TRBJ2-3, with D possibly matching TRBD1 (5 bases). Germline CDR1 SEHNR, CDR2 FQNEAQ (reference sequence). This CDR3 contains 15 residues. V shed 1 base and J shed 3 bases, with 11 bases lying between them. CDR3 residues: CASSLGWAGTDTQYF. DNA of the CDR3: TGTGCCAGCAGCTTAGGTTGGGCAGGGACAGATACGCAGTATTTT.

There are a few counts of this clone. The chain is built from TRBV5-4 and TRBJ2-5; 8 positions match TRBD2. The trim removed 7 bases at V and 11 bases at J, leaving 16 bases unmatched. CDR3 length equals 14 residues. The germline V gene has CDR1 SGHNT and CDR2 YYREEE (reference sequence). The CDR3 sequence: CASSTSGLYPEQYF. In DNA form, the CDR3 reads TGTGCCAGCTCCACTAGCGGCCTTTACCCGGAGCAGTACTTC.

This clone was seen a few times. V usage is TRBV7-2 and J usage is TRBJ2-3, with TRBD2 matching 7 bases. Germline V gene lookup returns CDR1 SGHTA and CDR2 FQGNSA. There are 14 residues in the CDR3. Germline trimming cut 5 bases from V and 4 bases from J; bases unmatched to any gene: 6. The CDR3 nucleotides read TGTGCCAGCAGCCGTCTGGGAGGGCCAGATACGCAGTATTTT. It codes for CASSRLGGPDTQYF.

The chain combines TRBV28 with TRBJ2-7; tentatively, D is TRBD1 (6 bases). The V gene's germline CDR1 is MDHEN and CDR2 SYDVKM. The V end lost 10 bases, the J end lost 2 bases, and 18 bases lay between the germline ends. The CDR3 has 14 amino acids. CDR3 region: CATRMGAVPYEQYF. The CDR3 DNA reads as TGTGCCACCCGCATGGGGGCCGTACCCTACGAGCAGTACTTC.

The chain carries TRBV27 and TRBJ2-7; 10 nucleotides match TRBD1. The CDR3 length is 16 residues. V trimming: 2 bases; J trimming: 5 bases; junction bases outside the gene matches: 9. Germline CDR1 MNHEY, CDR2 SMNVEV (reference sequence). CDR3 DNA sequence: TGTGCCAGCAGTTTAATGGTCGGGACAGGGGTAAACGAGCAGTACTTC. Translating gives CASSLMVGTGVNEQYF.

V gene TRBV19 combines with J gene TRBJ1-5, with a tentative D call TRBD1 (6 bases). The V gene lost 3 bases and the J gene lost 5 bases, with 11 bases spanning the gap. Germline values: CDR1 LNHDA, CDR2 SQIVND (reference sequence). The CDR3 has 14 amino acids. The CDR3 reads CASSIWDNDQPQHF. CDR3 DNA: TGTGCCAGTAGTATTTGGGACAATGATCAGCCCCAGCATTTT.

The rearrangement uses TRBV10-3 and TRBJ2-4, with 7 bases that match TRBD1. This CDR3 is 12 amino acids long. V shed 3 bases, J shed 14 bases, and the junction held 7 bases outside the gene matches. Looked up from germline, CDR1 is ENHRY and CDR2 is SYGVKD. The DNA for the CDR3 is TGTGCCATCAGTGAAGACAGGGTGAGGGAGTACTTC. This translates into CAISEDRVREYF.

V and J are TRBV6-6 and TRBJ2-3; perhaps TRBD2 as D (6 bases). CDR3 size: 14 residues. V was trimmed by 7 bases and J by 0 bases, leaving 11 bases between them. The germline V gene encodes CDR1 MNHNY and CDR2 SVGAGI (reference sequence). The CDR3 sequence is CASTKSGSTDTQYF. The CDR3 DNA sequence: TGTGCCAGCACCAAAAGCGGGAGCACAGATACGCAGTATTTT.

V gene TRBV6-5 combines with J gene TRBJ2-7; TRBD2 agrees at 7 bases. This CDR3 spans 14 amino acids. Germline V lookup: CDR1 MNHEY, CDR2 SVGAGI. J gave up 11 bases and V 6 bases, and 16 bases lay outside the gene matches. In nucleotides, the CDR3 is TGTGCCAGCAGGATTGGGGGGGGAATTCTCGCGGAGTACTTC. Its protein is CASRIGGGILAEYF.

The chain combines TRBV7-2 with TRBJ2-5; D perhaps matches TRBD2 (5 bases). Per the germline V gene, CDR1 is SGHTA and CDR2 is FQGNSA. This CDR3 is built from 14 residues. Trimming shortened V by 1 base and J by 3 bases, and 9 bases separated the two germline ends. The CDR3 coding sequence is TGTGCCAGCAGCTTAGAAAGCGGAGAAGAGACCCAGTACTTC. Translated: CASSLESGEETQYF.

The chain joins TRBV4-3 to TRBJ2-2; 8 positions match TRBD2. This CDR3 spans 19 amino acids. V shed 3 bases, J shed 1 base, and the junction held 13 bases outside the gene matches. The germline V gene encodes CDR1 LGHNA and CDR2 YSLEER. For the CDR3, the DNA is TGCGCCAGCAGCCACAGATTGACCAGCGGGGGCCGGAACACCGGGGAGCTGTTTTTT. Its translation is CASSHRLTSGGRNTGELFF.

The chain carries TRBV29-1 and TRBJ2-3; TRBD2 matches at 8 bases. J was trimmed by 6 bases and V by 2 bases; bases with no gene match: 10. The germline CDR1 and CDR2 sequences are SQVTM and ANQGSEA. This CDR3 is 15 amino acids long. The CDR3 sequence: CSVEQGGRRPDTQYF. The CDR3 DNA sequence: TGCAGCGTTGAACAGGGCGGGAGGAGGCCGGATACGCAGTATTTT.

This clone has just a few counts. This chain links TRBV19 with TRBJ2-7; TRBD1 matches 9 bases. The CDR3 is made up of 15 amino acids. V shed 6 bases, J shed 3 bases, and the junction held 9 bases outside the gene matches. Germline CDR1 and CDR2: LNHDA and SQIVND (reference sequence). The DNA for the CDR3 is TGTGCCAGTAGAAAAGATCGGACAGGGGTCTACGAGCAGTACTTC. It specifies CASRKDRTGVYEQYF.

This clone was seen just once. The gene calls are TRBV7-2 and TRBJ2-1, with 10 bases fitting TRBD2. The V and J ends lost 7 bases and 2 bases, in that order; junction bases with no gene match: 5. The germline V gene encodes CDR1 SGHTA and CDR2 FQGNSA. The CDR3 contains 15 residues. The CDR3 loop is CASNGGLAPYNEQFF. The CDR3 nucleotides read TGTGCCAGCAACGGGGGACTAGCGCCCTACAATGAGCAGTTCTTC.

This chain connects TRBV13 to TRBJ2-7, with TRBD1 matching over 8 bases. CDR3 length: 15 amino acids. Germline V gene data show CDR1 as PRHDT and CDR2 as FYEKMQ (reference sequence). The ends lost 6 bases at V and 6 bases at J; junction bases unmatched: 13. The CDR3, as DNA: TGTGCCAGCAGGTTCAGAGGACAGGGTTCGGGCGAGCAGTACTTC. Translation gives CASRFRGQGSGEQYF. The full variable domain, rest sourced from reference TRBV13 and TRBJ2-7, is AAGVIQSPRHLIKEKRETATLKCYPIPRHDTVYWYQQGPGQDPQFLISFYEKMQSDKGSIPDRFSAQQFSDYHSELNMSSLELGDSALYFCASRFRGQGSGEQYFGPGTRLTVT.

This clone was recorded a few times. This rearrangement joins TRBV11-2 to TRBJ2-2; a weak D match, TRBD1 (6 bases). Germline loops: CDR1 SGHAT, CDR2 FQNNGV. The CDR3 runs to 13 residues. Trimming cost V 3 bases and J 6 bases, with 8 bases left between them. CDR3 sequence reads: CASSFPGAGELFF. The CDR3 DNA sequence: TGTGCCAGCAGCTTTCCAGGGGCCGGGGAGCTGTTTTTT.

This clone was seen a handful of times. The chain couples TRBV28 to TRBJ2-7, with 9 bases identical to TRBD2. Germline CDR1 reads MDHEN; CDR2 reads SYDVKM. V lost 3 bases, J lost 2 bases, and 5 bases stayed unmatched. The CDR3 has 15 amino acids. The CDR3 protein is CASSFKAGGPYEQYF. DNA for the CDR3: TGTGCCAGCAGTTTTAAGGCGGGGGGGCCCTACGAGCAGTACTTC. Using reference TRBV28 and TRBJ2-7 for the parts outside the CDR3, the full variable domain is DVKVTQSSRYLVKRTGEKVFLECVQDMDHENMFWYRQDPGLGLRLIYFSYDVKMKEKGDIPEGYSVSREKKERFSLILESASTNQTSMYLCASSFKAGGPYEQYFGPGTRLTVT.

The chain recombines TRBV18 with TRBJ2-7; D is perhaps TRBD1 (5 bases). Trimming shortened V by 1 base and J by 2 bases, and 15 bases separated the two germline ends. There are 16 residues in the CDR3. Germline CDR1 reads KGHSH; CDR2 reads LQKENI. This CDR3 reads CASSPLRFDRAYEQYF. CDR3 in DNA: TGTGCCAGCTCACCACTTCGGTTCGACAGAGCCTACGAGCAGTACTTC.

CDR3 sequence reads: CASSSGTSTDTQYF. The CDR3 DNA reads as TGTGCCAGCAGCTCCGGGACTAGCACAGATACGCAGTATTTT. The rearrangement links TRBV7-3 to TRBJ2-3, with TRBD2 as a possible D gene (6 bases). This CDR3 has 14 residues. V was pared by 4 bases and J by 0 bases, with 8 bases between. Germline loops: CDR1 SGHTA, CDR2 FQGTGA.

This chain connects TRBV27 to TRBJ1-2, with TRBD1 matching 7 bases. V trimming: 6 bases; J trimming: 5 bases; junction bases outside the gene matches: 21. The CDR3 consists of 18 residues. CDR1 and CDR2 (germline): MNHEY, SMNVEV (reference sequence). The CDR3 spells CASRPLGRPGQKFYGYTF. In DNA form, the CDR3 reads TGTGCCAGCAGGCCTCTGGGTCGACCGGGACAGAAGTTTTATGGCTACACCTTC.